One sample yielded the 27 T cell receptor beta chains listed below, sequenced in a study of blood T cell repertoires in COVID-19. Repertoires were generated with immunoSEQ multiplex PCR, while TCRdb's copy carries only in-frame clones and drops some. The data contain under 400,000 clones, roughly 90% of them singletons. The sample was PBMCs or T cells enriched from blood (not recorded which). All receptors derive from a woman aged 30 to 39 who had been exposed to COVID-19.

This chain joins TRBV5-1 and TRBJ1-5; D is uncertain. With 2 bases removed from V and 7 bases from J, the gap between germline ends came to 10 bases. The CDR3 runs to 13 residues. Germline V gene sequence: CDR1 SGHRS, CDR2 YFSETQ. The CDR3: CASSFGSGQPQHF. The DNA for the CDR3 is TGCGCCAGCAGCTTCGGGAGCGGCCAGCCCCAGCATTTT.

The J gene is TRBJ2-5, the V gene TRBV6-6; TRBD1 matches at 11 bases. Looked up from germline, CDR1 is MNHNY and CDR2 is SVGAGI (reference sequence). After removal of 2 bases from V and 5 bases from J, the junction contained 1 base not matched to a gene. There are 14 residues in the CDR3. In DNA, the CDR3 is TGTGCCAGCAGTTACCGGACAGGGGGCGAGACCCAGTACTTC. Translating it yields CASSYRTGGETQYF.

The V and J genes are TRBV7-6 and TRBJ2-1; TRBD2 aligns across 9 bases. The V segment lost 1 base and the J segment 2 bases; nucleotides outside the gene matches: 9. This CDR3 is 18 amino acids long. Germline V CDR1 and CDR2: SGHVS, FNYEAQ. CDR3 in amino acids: CASSLEAGTSSTYNEQFF. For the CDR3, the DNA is TGTGCCAGCAGCTTAGAGGCGGGGACTAGCTCCACCTACAATGAGCAGTTCTTC. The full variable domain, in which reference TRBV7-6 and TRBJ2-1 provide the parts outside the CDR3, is GAGVSQSPRYKVTKRGQDVALRCDPISGHVSLYWYRQALGQGPEFLTYFNYEAQQDKSGLPNDRFSAERPEGSISTLTIQRTEQRDSAMYRCASSLEAGTSSTYNEQFFGPGTRLTVL.

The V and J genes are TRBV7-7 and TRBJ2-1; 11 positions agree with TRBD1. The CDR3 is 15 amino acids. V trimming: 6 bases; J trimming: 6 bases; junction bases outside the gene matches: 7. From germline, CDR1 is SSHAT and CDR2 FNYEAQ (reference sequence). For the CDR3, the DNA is TGTGCCAGCAGTCCCGGACAGGGGGCAGCCAATGAGCAGTTCTTC. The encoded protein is CASSPGQGAANEQFF.

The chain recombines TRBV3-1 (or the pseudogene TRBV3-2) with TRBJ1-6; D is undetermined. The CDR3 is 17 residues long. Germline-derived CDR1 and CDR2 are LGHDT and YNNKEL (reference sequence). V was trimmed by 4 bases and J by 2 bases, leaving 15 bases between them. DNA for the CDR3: TGTGCCAGCAGCCCAAGCGGGAGGCTAACCTATAATTCACCCCTCCACTTT. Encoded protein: CASSPSGRLTYNSPLHF.

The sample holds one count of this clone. The DNA for the CDR3 is TGTGCCAGCAGCGCGCAAGACAGTACCGGGGAGCTGTTTTTT. Its protein product is CASSAQDSTGELFF. V and J are TRBV7-9 and TRBJ2-2, with D possibly TRBD1 on 5 matching bases. CDR1 is SEHNR, CDR2 FQNEAQ, per germline (reference sequence). V shed 5 bases and J shed 5 bases, with 12 bases lying between them. The CDR3 loop spans 14 amino acids.

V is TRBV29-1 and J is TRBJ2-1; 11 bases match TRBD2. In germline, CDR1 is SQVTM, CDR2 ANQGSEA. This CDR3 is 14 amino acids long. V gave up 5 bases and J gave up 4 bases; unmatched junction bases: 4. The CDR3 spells CSVRGTSGYNEQFF. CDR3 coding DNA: TGCAGCGTTCGAGGGACTAGCGGATACAATGAGCAGTTCTTC.

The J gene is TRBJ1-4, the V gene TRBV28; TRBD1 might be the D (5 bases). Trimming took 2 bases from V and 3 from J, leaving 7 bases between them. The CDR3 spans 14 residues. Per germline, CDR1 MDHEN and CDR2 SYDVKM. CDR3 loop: CASSLARANEKLFF. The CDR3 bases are TGTGCCAGCAGTTTAGCCAGGGCTAATGAAAAACTGTTTTTT. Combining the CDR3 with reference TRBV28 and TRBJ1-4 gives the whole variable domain DVKVTQSSRYLVKRTGEKVFLECVQDMDHENMFWYRQDPGLGLRLIYFSYDVKMKEKGDIPEGYSVSREKKERFSLILESASTNQTSMYLCASSLARANEKLFFGSGTQLSVL.

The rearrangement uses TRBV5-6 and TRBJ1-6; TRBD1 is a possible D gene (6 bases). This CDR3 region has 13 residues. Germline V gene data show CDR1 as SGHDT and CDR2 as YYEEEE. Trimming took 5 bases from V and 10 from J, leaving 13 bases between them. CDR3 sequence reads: CASRNREGSPLHF. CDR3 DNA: TGTGCCAGCAGGAACAGGGAAGGGTCACCCCTCCACTTT. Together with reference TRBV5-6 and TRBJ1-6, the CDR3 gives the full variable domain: DAGVTQSPTHLIKTRGQQVTLRCSPKSGHDTVSWYQQALGQGPQFIFQYYEEEERQRGNFPDRFSGHQFPNYSSELNVNALLLGDSALYLCASRNREGSPLHFGNGTRLTVT.

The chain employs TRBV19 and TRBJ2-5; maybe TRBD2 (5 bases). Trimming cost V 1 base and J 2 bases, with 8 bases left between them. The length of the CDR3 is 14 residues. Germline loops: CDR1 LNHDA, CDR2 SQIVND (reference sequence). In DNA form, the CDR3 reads TGTGCCAGTAGTATAGGGGGAGTTCAAGAGACCCAGTACTTC. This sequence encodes CASSIGGVQETQYF.

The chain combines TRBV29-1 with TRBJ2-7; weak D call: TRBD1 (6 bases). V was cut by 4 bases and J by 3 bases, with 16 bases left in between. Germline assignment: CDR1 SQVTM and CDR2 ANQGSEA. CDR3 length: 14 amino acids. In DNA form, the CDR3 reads TGCAGCGTTGCGACAGGCGAAAACTTCTACGAGCAGTACTTC. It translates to CSVATGENFYEQYF.

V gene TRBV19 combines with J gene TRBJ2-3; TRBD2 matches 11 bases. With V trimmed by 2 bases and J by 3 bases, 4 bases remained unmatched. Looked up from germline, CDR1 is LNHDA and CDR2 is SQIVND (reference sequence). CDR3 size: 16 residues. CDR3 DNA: TGTGCCAGTAGTATAAGGGGACTAGCGGAAACAGATACGCAGTATTTT. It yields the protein CASSIRGLAETDTQYF.

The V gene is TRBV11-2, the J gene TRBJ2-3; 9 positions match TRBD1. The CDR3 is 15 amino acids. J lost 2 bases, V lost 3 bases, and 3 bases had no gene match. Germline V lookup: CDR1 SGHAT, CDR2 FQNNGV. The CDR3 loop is CASSLGQGSTDTQYF. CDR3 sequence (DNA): TGTGCCAGCAGCTTGGGACAGGGTTCCACAGATACGCAGTATTTT.

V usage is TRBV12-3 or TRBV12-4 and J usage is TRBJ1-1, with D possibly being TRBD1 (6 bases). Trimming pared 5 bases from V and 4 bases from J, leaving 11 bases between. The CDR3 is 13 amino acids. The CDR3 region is CASSLQGPTEAFF. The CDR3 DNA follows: TGTGCCAGCAGTCTACAGGGTCCCACTGAAGCTTTCTTT.

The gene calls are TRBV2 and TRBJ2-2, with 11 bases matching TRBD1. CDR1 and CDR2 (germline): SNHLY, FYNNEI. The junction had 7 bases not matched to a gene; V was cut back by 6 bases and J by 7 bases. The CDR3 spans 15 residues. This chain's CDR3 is CASRAGQGAFGELFF. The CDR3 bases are TGTGCCAGCAGAGCCGGACAGGGGGCTTTCGGGGAGCTGTTTTTT.

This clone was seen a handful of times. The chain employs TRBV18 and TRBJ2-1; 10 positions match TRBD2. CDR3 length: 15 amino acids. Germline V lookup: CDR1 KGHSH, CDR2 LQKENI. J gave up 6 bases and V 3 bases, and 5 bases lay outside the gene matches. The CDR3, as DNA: TGTGCCAGCTCACCCCTAGCGGGAGATGGCAATGAGCAGTTCTTC. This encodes CASSPLAGDGNEQFF.

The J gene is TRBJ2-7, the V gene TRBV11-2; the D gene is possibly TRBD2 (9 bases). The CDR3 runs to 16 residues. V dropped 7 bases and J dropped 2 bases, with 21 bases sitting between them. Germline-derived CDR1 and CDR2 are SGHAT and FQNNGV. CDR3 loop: CASTTGGSGSPYEQYF. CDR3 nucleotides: TGTGCCAGCACCACAGGGGGTAGCGGGAGCCCCTACGAGCAGTACTTC.

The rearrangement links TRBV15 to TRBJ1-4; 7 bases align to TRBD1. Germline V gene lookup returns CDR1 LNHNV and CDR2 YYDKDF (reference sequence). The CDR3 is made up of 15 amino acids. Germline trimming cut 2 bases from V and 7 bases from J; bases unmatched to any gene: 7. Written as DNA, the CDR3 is TGTGCCACCAGCAGACCTCGAAACAGGGGTGAAAAACTGTTTTTT. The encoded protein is CATSRPRNRGEKLFF. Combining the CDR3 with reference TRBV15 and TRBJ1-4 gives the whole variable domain DAMVIQNPRYQVTQFGKPVTLSCSQTLNHNVMYWYQQKSSQAPKLLFHYYDKDFNNEADTPDNFQSRRPNTSFCFLDIRSPGLGDTAMYLCATSRPRNRGEKLFFGSGTQLSVL.

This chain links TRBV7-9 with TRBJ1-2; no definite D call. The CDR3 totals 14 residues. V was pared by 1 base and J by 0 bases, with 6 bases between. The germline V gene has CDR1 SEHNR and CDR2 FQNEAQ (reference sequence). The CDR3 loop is CASSLEESNYGYTF. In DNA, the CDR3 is TGTGCCAGCAGCTTAGAGGAGTCTAACTATGGCTACACCTTC.

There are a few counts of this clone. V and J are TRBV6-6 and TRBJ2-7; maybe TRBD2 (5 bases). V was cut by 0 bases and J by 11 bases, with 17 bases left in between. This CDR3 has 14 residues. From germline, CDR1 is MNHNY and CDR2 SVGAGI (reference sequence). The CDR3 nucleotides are TGTGCCAGCAGTTACTCCTCCGCCACCCCGGAGGAGTACTTC. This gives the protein CASSYSSATPEEYF.

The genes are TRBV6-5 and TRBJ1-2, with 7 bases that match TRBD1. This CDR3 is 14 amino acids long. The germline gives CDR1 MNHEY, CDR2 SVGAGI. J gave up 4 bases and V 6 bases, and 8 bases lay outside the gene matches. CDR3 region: CASSLQGGSYGYTF. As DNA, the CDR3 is TGTGCCAGCAGCCTTCAGGGGGGAAGCTATGGCTACACCTTC.

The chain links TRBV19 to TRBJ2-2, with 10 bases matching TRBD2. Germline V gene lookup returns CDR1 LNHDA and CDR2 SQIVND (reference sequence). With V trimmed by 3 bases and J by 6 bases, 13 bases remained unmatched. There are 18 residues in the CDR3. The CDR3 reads CASSILASGRIVPGELFF. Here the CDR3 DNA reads TGTGCCAGTAGTATCTTGGCTAGCGGGAGAATTGTCCCCGGGGAGCTGTTTTTT.

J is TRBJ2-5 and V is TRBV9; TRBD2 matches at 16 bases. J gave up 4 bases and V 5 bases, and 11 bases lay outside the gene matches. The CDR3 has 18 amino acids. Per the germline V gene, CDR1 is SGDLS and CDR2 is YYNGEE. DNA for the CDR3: TGTGCCAGCAGTGGTACCGGGACTAGCGGGAGGGCCGGAGAGACCCAGTACTTC. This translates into CASSGTGTSGRAGETQYF. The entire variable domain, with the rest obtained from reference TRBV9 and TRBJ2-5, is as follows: DSGVTQTPKHLITATGQRVTLRCSPRSGDLSVYWYQQSLDQGLQFLIQYYNGEERAKGNILERFSAQQFPDLHSELNLSSLELGDSALYFCASSGTGTSGRAGETQYFGPGTRLLVL.

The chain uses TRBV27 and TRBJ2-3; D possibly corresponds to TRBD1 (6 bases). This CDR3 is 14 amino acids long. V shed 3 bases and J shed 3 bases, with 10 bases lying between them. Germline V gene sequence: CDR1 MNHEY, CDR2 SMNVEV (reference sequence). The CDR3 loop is CASSFRGTTDTQYF. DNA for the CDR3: TGTGCCAGCAGTTTTAGGGGGACGACAGATACGCAGTATTTT.

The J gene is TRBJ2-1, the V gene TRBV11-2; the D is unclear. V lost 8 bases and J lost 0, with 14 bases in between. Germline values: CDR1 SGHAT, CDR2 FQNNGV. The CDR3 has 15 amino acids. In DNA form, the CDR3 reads TGTGCCAGCGGCCCTCTGGCCAGCTCCTACAATGAGCAGTTCTTC. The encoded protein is CASGPLASSYNEQFF.

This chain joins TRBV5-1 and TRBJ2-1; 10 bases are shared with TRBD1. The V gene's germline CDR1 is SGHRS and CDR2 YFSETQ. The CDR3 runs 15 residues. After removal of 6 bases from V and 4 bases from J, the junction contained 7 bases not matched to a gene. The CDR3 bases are TGCGCCAGCACGCCCCGGACAGGGGGTTACAATGAGCAGTTCTTC. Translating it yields CASTPRTGGYNEQFF.

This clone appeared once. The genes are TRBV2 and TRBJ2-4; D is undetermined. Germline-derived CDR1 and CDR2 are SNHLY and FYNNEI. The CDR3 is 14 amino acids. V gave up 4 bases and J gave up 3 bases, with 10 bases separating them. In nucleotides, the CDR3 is TGTGCCAGCAGTGGAGGCGTTGACAAAAACATTCAGTACTTC. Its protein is CASSGGVDKNIQYF.